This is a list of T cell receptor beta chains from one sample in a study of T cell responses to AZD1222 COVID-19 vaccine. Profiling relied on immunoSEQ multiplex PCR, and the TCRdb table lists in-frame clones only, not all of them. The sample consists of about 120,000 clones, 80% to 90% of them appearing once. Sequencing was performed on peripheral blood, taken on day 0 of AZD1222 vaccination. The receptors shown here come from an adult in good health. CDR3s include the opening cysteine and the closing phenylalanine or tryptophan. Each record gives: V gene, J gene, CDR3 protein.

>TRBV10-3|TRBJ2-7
CATASTSGSYEQYF
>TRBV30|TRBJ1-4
CAWRNREKLFF
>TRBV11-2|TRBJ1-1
CASSSGMGSTEAFF
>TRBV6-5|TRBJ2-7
CAIRTNSYEQYF
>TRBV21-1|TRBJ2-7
CASSKVHVGGTYEQYF
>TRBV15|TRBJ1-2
CATSSHQGGGYTF
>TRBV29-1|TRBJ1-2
CSVDRDRYGYTF
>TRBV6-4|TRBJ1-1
CASSSQSNTEAFF
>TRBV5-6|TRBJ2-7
CASATSGGHLEQYF
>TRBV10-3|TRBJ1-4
CAISEFAGQGTNEKLFF
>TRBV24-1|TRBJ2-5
CATSDLGQGAKTQYF
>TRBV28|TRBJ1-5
CASTTTGNQPQHF
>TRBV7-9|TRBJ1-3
CASSLAGFGNTIYF
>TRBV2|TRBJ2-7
CASRWTGGPYEQYF
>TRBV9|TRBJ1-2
CASSYGQGDYGYTF
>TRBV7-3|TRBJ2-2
CASSLKNTGELFF
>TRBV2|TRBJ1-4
CASRDGGPNEKLFF
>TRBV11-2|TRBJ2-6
CASSLSLGRSSGANVLTF
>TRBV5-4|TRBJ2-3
CASRKLAGGPNTDTQYF
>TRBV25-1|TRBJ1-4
CASSDRLTNEKLFF
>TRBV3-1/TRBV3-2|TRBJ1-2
CASSQAPDRFYGYTF
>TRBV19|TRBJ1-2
CASSPVTGNGYTF
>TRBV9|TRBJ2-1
CASSVDGTTYNEQFF
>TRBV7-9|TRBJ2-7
CASSPTSDSRQYF
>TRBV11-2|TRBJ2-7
CASSFFGVKDTSGYEQYF
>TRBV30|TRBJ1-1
CAWSSGQENTEAFF
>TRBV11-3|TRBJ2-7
CASSLQPYEQYF
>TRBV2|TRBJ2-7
CASSLDGSSYEQYF
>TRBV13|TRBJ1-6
CASSLGPSHNSPLHF
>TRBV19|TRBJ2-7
CASSMGSGQGRLSEQYF
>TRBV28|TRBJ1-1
CASNGAFF
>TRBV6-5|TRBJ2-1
CASSDSYYNEQFF
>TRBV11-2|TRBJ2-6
CASSLDPVLAGSSGANVLTF
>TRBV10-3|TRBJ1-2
CAISEAQAYNYGYTF
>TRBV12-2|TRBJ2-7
CASRLGFKGEQYF
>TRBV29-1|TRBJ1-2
CSGGTGGYGYTF
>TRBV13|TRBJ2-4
CASSLRGGGWSIQYF
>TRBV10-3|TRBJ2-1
CAISEEAGDNEQFF
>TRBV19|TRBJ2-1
CASSPEGGGFYNEQFF
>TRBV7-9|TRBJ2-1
CASRGTGGKSSYNEQFF
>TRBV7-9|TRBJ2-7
CASSFGTDGYEQYF
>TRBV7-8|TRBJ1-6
CASSPRRLVGFSPLHF
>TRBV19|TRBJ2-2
CASTPSGTSGELFF
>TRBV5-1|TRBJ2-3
CASSLAMGRGLSDTQYF